A single sample gave rise to the 19 T cell receptor beta chains below, sequenced in a study of regulatory T cells in long-lasting Graves disease. As for time point: newly diagnosed GD, antithyroid drugs for less than 3 months. TCR sequences were obtained from RNA taken from PBMCs. Investigators prepared the TCR beta libraries by applying iRepertoire HTBI primers and Arm-PCR of CDR3 regions. TCRdb used MiXCR to reprocess the multiplex PCR reads, holding one entry per CDR3 protein. The sample lists roughly 520,000 distinct CDR3 sequences; around 12% were seen once. The sample was also reused in another study, on T cells in Graves' hyperthyroidism and ophthalmopathy.

This specimen was peripheral blood mononuclear cells (PBMCs), taken at new diagnosis, from a patient treated with antithyroid drugs. These receptors were obtained from a woman in her twenties or thirties with Graves disease.

This clonotype was counted at least ten times. V gene TRBV7-9 combines with J gene TRBJ2-7; TRBD1 agrees at 10 bases. The V and J ends lost 3 bases and 1 base, in that order; junction bases with no gene match: 3. Germline values: CDR1 SEHNR, CDR2 FQNEAQ (reference sequence). The CDR3 is made up of 15 amino acids. The CDR3 DNA sequence: TGTGCCAGCAGCTTTGGACAGGGGGAGTCCTACGAGCAGTACTTC. Protein: CASSFGQGESYEQYF.

This clonotype showed up many times. V gene TRBV14 combines with J gene TRBJ2-7; 10 bases fit TRBD2. CDR1 SGHDN and CDR2 FVKESK come from the germline V gene. CDR3 size: 15 residues. V lost 3 bases, J lost 4 bases, and 6 bases stayed unmatched. The CDR3 region is CASSQTGTSDYEQYF. CDR3 in DNA: TGTGCCAGCAGCCAGACCGGGACTAGCGATTACGAGCAGTACTTC. Together with reference TRBV14 and TRBJ2-7, the CDR3 gives the full variable domain: EAGVTQFPSHSVIEKGQTVTLRCDPISGHDNLYWYRRVMGKEIKFLLHFVKESKQDESGMPNNRFLAERTGGTYSTLKVQPAELEDSGVYFCASSQTGTSDYEQYFGPGTRLTVT.

This clonotype was picked up many times. The chain couples TRBV2 to TRBJ1-4; D perhaps matches TRBD1 (5 bases). This CDR3 is 14 amino acids long. V lost 3 bases to trimming and J lost 6 bases, with 11 bases between them. Germline CDR1 SNHLY, CDR2 FYNNEI. The CDR3 spells CASSDRVGDEKLFF. In nucleotides, the CDR3 is TGTGCCAGCAGTGATAGGGTAGGGGATGAAAAACTGTTTTTT.

This clonotype was seen only a few times. A much larger clone lies one base from this, so it may be a read error. The rearrangement joins TRBV7-2 to TRBJ1-2; D gene uncertain. The CDR3 spans 12 residues. Germline V gene sequence: CDR1 SGHTA, CDR2 FQGNSA. The CDR3 here is CASSPRGYGHTF. For the CDR3, the DNA is TGTGCCAGCAGCCCCCGCGGGTATGGCCACACCTTC.

This clonotype has a count of ten or more. J is TRBJ2-7 and V is TRBV18; D is unresolved. This CDR3 region has 12 residues. CDR1 is KGHSH and CDR2 is LQKENI in the germline V gene. V lost 3 bases to trimming and J lost 7 bases, with 10 bases between them. CDR3 nucleotides: TGTGCCAGCTCACCGGACCTCAGGGAGCAGTACTTC. It yields the protein CASSPDLREQYF.

This clonotype showed up many times. This chain connects TRBV10-3 to TRBJ2-7; D remains unclear. Trimming cost V 4 bases and J 6 bases, with 10 bases left between them. The CDR3 is 12 residues long. Germline V CDR1 and CDR2: ENHRY, SYGVKD. The CDR3 region is CAISVGHSEQYF. DNA for the CDR3: TGTGCCATCAGTGTTGGGCACAGCGAGCAGTACTTC.

This clonotype was recorded many times. This chain joins TRBV9 and TRBJ1-1, with a tentative D call TRBD1 (5 bases). In germline, CDR1 is SGDLS, CDR2 YYNGEE. The CDR3 runs to 14 residues. V shed 1 base and J shed 4 bases, with 11 bases lying between them. Here the CDR3 DNA reads TGTGCCAGCAGCGTAATAACAGGATCCACTGAAGCTTTCTTT. Translating gives CASSVITGSTEAFF.

In its sample, this clonotype was seen a few times. The CDR3 DNA follows: TGTGCCAGCAGCGCCCCGGGACAGGGCTTCTACAATGAGCAGTTCTTC. Encoded protein: CASSAPGQGFYNEQFF. V is TRBV5-6 and J is TRBJ2-1; 9 bases are a match to TRBD1. CDR3 length: 16 amino acids. CDR1 is SGHDT and CDR2 is YYEEEE in the germline V gene. V trimming: 4 bases; J trimming: 3 bases; junction bases outside the gene matches: 8.

This clonotype has only a few counts. J is TRBJ1-1 and V is TRBV19; TRBD1 agrees at 9 bases. This CDR3 region has 12 residues. Germline V gene sequence: CDR1 LNHDA, CDR2 SQIVND (reference sequence). V shed 11 bases and J 3 bases; nucleotides not matched to a gene: 4. Here the CDR3 reads CASRDRDTEAFF. CDR3 nucleotides: TGTGCCTCCCGGGACAGGGACACTGAAGCTTTCTTT.

This clonotype was counted ten times or more. The chain has TRBV9 and TRBJ2-2; 10 bases line up with TRBD2. Germline V gives CDR1 SGDLS, CDR2 YYNGEE. The CDR3 is made up of 15 amino acids. V shed 0 bases and J 6 bases; nucleotides not matched to a gene: 2. CDR3 DNA sequence: TGTGCCAGCAGCGTAGGTCTAGCGGGAGCCGGGGAGCTGTTTTTT. This encodes CASSVGLAGAGELFF.

This clonotype was picked up a small number of times. The chain recombines TRBV7-8 with TRBJ2-1; no clear D gene. The CDR3 spans 16 residues. Germline values: CDR1 SGHVS, CDR2 FQNEAQ. Trimming removed 6 bases from V and 7 bases from J, with 22 bases in between. The DNA for the CDR3 is TGTGCCAGCAGTTCCGACTGGCGGCCGGCTGGGAATGAGCAGTTCTTC. Amino acids: CASSSDWRPAGNEQFF. Together with reference TRBV7-8 and TRBJ2-1, the CDR3 gives the full variable domain: GAGVSQSPRYKVAKRGQDVALRCDPISGHVSLFWYQQALGQGPEFLTYFQNEAQLDKSGLPSDRFFAERPEGSVSTLKIQRTQQEDSAVYLCASSSDWRPAGNEQFFGPGTRLTVL.

The genes are TRBV20-1 and TRBJ1-2; the D gene is possibly TRBD1 (6 bases). Germline V gene data show CDR1 as DFQATT and CDR2 as SNEGSKA (reference sequence). CDR3 size: 16 residues. With 1 base removed from V and 0 bases from J, the gap between germline ends came to 15 bases. CDR3 amino acids: CSARGGPPQSNYGYTF. In DNA form, the CDR3 reads TGCAGTGCTAGAGGGGGGCCCCCCCAATCTAACTATGGCTACACCTTC.

This clonotype appeared many times. The chain combines TRBV12-3 or TRBV12-4 with TRBJ2-1; a weak D match, TRBD2 (5 bases). The CDR3 consists of 17 residues. The V and J ends lost 5 bases and 0 bases respectively, with 17 bases between them. The CDR3, as DNA: TGTGCCAGCAGTCACGAAGCCGTGGGAGACTCCTACAATGAGCAGTTCTTC. It encodes CASSHEAVGDSYNEQFF.

The chain couples TRBV18 to TRBJ2-7; D uncertain. CDR3 size: 13 residues. Germline V gene lookup returns CDR1 KGHSH and CDR2 LQKENI. Deletions cut 4 bases from V and 5 bases from J, with 12 bases between. The chain's CDR3 is CASSQLGRDEQYF. CDR3 nucleotides: TGTGCCAGCTCACAACTCGGACGAGACGAGCAGTACTTC.

This clonotype was seen repeatedly, ten times or more. CDR3 nucleotide sequence: TGTGCCAGCAGTCCCGCGGGGGGAGCGGGAGATACGCAGTATTTT. Its translation is CASSPAGGAGDTQYF. This rearrangement joins TRBV6-2 or TRBV6-3 to TRBJ2-3; 8 positions agree with TRBD2. Germline lookup yields CDR1 MNHEY and CDR2 SVGEGT. The CDR3 runs 15 residues. V shed 5 bases and J 5 bases; nucleotides not matched to a gene: 9.

This clonotype was seen ten or more times. This chain links TRBV14 with TRBJ1-2; possible D gene TRBD1, 5 bases. Trimming shortened V by 1 base and J by 4 bases, and 7 bases separated the two germline ends. CDR1 and CDR2 from the germline V gene are SGHDN and FVKESK. This CDR3 is 13 amino acids long. The CDR3: CASSQARAYGYTF. As DNA, the CDR3 is TGTGCCAGCAGCCAAGCCAGGGCCTATGGCTACACCTTC.

The rearrangement links TRBV5-4 to TRBJ2-7; D might be TRBD1 (6 bases). Trimming took 3 bases from V and 2 from J, leaving 12 bases between them. Germline values: CDR1 SGHNT, CDR2 YYREEE (reference sequence). The CDR3 is 14 amino acids. CDR3 in amino acids: CASSSWDTPYEQYF. CDR3 sequence (DNA): TGTGCCAGCAGCTCCTGGGACACTCCCTACGAGCAGTACTTC.

This clonotype was seen at least ten times. This sequence joins TRBV12-3 or TRBV12-4 and TRBJ2-2; 8 nucleotides agree with TRBD2. The CDR3 is made up of 16 amino acids. V trimming: 3 bases; J trimming: 3 bases; junction bases outside the gene matches: 6. CDR3 protein: CASSFGRGEYTGELFF. The CDR3 DNA sequence: TGTGCCAGCAGTTTCGGGCGGGGGGAATACACCGGGGAGCTGTTTTTT.

The chain recombines TRBV6-1 with TRBJ2-7; 7 nucleotides match TRBD2. Germline CDR1 reads MNHNS; CDR2 reads SASEGT. This CDR3 region has 14 residues. J lost 4 bases, V lost 7 bases, and 10 bases had no gene match. The CDR3 is CASNREGERYEQYF. In DNA form, the CDR3 reads TGTGCCAGCAATAGGGAGGGAGAGAGGTACGAGCAGTACTTC.